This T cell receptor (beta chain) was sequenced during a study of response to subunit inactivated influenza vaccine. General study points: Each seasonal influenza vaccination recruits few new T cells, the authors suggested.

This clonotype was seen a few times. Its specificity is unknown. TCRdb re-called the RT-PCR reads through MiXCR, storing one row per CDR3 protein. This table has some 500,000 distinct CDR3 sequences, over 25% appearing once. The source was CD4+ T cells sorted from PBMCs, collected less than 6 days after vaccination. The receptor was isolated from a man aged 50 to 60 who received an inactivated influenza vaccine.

DNA of the CDR3: TGTGCCAGCAGTTGGACTAGCGGGAAGGGCGAGCAGTACTTC. It is translated as CASSWTSGKGEQYF. J is TRBJ2-7 and V is TRBV12-3 or TRBV12-4; 12 bases fit TRBD2. This CDR3 comprises 14 residues. V shed 4 bases, J shed 6 bases, and the junction held 4 bases outside the gene matches.